The clone carrying this T cell receptor (beta chain) turned up a few times. Its matching antigen is unknown. This CDR3 spans 14 amino acids. V lost 3 bases, J lost 0 bases, and 6 bases lay in between. The germline gives CDR1 SNHLY, CDR2 FYNNEI. This entry comes from a study of beta chain features in type 1 diabetes. General study results and limits: For Type 1 diabetes patients, all four CD4+ subsets carried TCRB CDR3s that were moderately but significantly shorter.

Reverse transcription of all isolated RNA meant that expressed TCRB transcripts were sequenced. The protocol was immunoSEQ multiplex PCR, while the TCRdb copy is restricted to in-frame clones and leaves out a portion. The sample lists 200,000 to 250,000 clones, more than 11% occurring once. CD4+ naive, central memory, regulatory and stem cell-like memory cells were sorted via CD45RO/CCR7/CD25/CD127/CD95/CD27. This receptor was obtained from a man younger than 45 with type 1 diabetes. The sample comprised naive CD4+ T cells from blood. This chain links TRBV2 with TRBJ1-5, with a tentative D call TRBD1 (5 bases). CDR3 bases: TGTGCCAGCAGTGAGACAGATAGCAATCAGCCCCAGCATTTT. Encoded protein: CASSETDSNQPQHF.